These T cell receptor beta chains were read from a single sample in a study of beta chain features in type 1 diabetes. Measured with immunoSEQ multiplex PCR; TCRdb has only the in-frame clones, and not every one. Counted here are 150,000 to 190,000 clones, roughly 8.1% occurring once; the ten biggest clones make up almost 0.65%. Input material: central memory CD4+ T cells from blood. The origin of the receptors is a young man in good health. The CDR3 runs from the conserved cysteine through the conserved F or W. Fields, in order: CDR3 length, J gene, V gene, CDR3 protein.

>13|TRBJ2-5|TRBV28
CASSRTGEETQYF
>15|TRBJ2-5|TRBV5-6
CASSLIGTGDETQYF
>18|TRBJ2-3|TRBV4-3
CASSQDTSGGAVTDTQYF
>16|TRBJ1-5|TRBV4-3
CASSQVAGISNQPQHF
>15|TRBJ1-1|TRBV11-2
CASSLARTPNTEAFF
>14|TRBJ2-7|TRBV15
CATSRGQGPYEQYF
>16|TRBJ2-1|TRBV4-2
CASSQELWQGINEQFF
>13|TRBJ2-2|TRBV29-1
CSVDQGGTGELFF
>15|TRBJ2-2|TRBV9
CASRMSTGADGELFF
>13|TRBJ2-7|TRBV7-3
CASSPGRGGEQYF
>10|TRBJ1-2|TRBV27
CASSQRGYTF
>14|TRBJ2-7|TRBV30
CAWSGKGAPYEQYF
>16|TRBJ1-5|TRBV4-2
CASSPVQQGFGQPQHF
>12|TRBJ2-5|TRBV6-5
CASSYRGETQYF
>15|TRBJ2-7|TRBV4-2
CASSQEGQGSYEQYF
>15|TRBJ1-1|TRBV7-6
CASSPRYRGNTEAFF
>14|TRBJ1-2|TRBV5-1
CASSFDQGSYGYTF
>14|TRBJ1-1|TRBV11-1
CASSRQGGNTEAFF
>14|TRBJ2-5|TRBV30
CAWSRGLAEETQYF
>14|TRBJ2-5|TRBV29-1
CSGLSRGGKETQYF
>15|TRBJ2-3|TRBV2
CASRPGQASTDTQYF
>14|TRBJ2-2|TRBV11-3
CASRLRLNTGELFF
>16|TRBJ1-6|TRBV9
CASSVASGVGNSPLHF
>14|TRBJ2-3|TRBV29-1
CSVEEGRGWHTQYF
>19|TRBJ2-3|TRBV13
CASSHGTEDYSGGTDTQYF
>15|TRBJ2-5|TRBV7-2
CASSLRGHNQETQYF
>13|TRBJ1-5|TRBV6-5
CASSYVSNQPQHF
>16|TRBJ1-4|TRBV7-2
CASLKTGEATNEKLFF
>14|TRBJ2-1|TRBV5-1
CASSKTSGYNEQFF
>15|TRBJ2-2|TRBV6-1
CASSAGTLNTGELFF
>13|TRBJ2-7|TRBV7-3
CASSLYGGVEQYF
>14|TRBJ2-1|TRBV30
CARGTGNLGNEQFF
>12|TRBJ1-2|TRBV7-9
CASSRANYGYTF
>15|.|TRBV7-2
CASRLMQGSSYEQYF
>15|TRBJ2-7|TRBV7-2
CASSLNRDYSYEQYF